This T cell receptor beta chain was recorded in a study of blood T cell repertoires in COVID-19. Per the study methods: Using reference gene primer amplification, nucleated cell counts were estimated. Measured with immunoSEQ multiplex PCR; TCRdb has only the in-frame clones, and not every one. V, J and clone size were drawn from that table, and D and trimming were deduced from the DNA. Altogether 150,000 to 200,000 clones are present, almost 85% being singletons, with the ten largest covering approximately 7.7%. V lost 3 bases and J 4 bases, leaving 15 bases between the germline ends. CDR3 length: 15 amino acids. Looked up from germline, CDR1 is LNHDA and CDR2 is SQIVND (reference sequence).

This rearrangement joins TRBV19 to TRBJ2-5, with D possibly TRBD2 on 5 matching bases. The clonotype comes from a man aged 35 to 55 who had recovered from COVID-19. What was sequenced was peripheral blood. The CDR3 DNA sequence: TGTGCCAGTAGTATCGGCCTCGGAGGTGGAGAGACCCAGTACTTC. It is translated as CASSIGLGGGETQYF.